This entry lists 8 T cell receptor beta chains sequenced from one sample in a study of tumor and adjacent non-tumor tissue in lung cancer. The template was RNA from unsorted bulk tissue. Distant lung tissue was collected more than 3 cm away from the tumor edge. A modified ARM-PCR protocol with three rounds of nested PCR amplified TCRbeta. TCRdb recomputed calls from the multiplex PCR reads with MiXCR, one row per CDR3 protein. The sample yields under 45,000 distinct CDR3 sequences, 60% seen once. Sequencing was done on a sample of distant non-tumor lung tissue. The receptor source for this set is a man in his fifties with non-small cell lung cancer.

Concerning this clonotype: The junction departs from the called germline gene at one end, perhaps through a read error. V is TRBV11-2 and J is TRBJ2-2; tentative D call: TRBD2 (6 bases). Germline lookup yields CDR1 SGHAT and CDR2 FQNNGV. There are 15 residues in the CDR3. The DNA of the CDR3 is TGTGCCAGCAGCTTAGGACGTCAAGGACATCGGGAGCTGTCTTTT. Translating it yields CASSLGRQGHRELSF.

About this clonotype itself: Being one base from a much bigger clone, this may be a read error. The chain recombines TRBV20-1 with TRBJ2-5; TRBD2 might be the D (6 bases). The CDR3 has 12 residues. CDR1 is DFQATT, CDR2 SNEGSKA, per germline (reference sequence). Trimming took 5 bases from V and 3 from J, leaving 10 bases between them. CDR3 DNA: TGCAGTGCTTGGACGGGGGAAGAGACCCAGTACTTC. Translation: CSAWTGEETQYF.

On this clonotype itself: A junction boundary mismatches the germline segment, possibly from a read error. J is TRBJ2-7 and V is TRBV6-1; D is uncertain. Germline assignment: CDR1 MNHNS and CDR2 SASEGT. This CDR3 comprises 14 residues. The DNA of the CDR3 is TGTGCCAGCAGGCCCCTCGGATGGGTAAACGAGCGGTACTTC. This sequence encodes CASRPLGWVNERYF.

Remarks on this clonotype: This is likely a read error, given that the CDR3 carries no conserved phenylalanine or tryptophan at its end. The rearrangement links TRBV10-3 to TRBJ2-2; D possibly corresponds to TRBD2 (5 bases). V gave up 2 bases and J gave up 0 bases, with 16 bases separating them. The CDR3 is 18 amino acids. The germline V gene encodes CDR1 ENHRY and CDR2 SYGVKD. The CDR3 DNA is TGTGCCATCAGTGAGCGGGGATCCAGATCTACGAACACCGGGGAGCTGTTTTAT. It translates to CAISERGSRSTNTGELFY.

A remark on this clonotype: An end of the junction does not agree with germline; a read error may underlie this. The gene calls are TRBV10-3 and TRBJ2-5; D not certain. This CDR3 has 15 residues. The germline gives CDR1 ENHRY, CDR2 SYGVKD. CDR3 sequence (DNA): TGTGCCATCACTGAGACCCTTCCGCCCCAAGAGACCCAGTACTTT. Translating gives CAITETLPPQETQYF.

This chain joins TRBV7-8 and TRBJ2-5; TRBD1 matches at 11 bases. CDR1 SGHVS and CDR2 FQNEAQ come from the germline V gene. Trimming at V came to 7 bases and at J to 4 bases, leaving 8 bases not matched to a gene. The CDR3 contains 15 residues. The CDR3, as DNA: TGTGCCAGCAACTGGCCGGGACAGGGGGTAGAGACCCAGTACTTC. Translating gives CASNWPGQGVETQYF. The full variable domain, with the rest looked up from reference TRBV7-8 and TRBJ2-5, is GAGVSQSPRYKVAKRGQDVALRCDPISGHVSLFWYQQALGQGPEFLTYFQNEAQLDKSGLPSDRFFAERPEGSVSTLKIQRTQQEDSAVYLCASNWPGQGVETQYFGPGTRLLVL.

This clonotype was seen repeatedly, ten times or more. The rearrangement joins TRBV4-2 to TRBJ2-7; weak D call: TRBD2 (5 bases). The length of the CDR3 is 13 residues. Germline CDR1 LGHNA, CDR2 YNFKEQ. V was trimmed by 1 base and J by 5 bases, leaving 9 bases between them. CDR3 region: CASSQAGMDEQYF. Written as DNA, the CDR3 is TGTGCCAGCAGCCAAGCCGGGATGGACGAGCAGTACTTC.

V gene TRBV10-2 combines with J gene TRBJ2-7; 7 bases line up with TRBD1. The J segment lost 9 bases and the V segment lost 9 bases, leaving 14 bases of the junction unmatched. Germline V gene sequence: CDR1 WSHSY, CDR2 SAAADI. CDR3 length: 13 residues. The CDR3 DNA reads TGCGCCAGTGGGTTTGGGCAGGGGGACAGGCAGTACTTC. It codes for CASGFGQGDRQYF.